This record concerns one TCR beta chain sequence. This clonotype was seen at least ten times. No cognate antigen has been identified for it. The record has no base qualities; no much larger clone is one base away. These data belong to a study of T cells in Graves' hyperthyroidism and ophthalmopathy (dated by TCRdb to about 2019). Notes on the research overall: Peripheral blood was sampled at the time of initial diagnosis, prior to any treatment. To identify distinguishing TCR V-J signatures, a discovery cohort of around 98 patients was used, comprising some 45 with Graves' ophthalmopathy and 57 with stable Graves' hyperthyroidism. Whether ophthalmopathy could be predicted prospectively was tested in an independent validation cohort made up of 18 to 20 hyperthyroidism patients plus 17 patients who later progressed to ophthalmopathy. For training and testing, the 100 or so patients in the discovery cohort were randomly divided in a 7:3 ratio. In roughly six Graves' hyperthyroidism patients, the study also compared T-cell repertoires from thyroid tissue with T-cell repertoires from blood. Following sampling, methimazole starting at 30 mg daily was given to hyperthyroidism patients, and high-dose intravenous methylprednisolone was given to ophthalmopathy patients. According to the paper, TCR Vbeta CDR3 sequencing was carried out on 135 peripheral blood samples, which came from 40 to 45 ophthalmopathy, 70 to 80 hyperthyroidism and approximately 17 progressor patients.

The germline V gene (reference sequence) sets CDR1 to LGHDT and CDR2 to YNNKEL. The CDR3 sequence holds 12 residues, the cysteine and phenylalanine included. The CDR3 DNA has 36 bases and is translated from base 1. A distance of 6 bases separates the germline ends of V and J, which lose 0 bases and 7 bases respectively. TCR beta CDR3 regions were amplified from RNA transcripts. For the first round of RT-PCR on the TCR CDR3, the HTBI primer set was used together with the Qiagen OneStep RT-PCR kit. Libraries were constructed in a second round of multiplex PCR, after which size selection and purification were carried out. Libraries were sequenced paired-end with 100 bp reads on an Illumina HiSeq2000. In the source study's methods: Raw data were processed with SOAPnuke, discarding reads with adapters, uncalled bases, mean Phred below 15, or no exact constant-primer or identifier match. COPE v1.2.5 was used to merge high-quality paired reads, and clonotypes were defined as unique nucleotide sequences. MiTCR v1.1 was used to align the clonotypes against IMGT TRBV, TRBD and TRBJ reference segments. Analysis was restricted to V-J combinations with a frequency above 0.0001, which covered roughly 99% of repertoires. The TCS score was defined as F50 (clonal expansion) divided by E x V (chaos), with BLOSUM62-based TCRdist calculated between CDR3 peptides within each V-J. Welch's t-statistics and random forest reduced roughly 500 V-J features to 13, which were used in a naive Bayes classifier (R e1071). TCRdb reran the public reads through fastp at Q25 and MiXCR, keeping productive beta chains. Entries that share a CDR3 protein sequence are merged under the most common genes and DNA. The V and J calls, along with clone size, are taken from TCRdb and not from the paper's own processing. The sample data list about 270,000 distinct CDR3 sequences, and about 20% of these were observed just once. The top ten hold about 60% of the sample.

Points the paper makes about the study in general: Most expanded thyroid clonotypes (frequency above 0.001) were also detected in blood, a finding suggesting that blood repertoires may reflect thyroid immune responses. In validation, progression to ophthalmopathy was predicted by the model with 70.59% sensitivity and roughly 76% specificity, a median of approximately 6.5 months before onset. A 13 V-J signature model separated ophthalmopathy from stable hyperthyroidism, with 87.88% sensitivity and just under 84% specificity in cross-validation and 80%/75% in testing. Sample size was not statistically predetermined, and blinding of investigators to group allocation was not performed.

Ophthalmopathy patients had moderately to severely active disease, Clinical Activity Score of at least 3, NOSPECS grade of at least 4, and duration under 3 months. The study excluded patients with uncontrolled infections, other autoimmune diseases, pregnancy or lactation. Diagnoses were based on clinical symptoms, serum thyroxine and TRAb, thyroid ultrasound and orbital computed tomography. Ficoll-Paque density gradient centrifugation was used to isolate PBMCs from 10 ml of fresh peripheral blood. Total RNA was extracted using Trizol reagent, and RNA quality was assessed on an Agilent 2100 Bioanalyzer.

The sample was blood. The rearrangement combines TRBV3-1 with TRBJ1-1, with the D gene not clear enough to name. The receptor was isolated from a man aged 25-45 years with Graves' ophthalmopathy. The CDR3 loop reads CASSQEGIEAFF. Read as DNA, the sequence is TGTGCCAGCAGCCAAGAAGGGATTGAAGCTTTCTTT.